A selection of T cell receptor beta chains follows, all from one sample in a study of OX40 agonist ivuxolimab in advanced cancers. Libraries were prepared by immunoSEQ multiplex PCR; TCRdb keeps only in-frame clonotypes and omits some of them. Here the sample spans tens of thousands of clones, under 80% being singletons. The sequences come from CD4+ or CD8+ T cells sorted from blood, collected in a trial of the OX40 agonist ivuxolimab. The receptors originated from an adult with an advanced solid tumor such as melanoma, head and neck, liver or kidney cancer. Each CDR3 is given with its conserved first and last residue. D genes are given only for firm matches. Clone size, where shown, is once, few, many, or a class for clones that have expanded.

CASSLSLGRGYTF	TGTGCCAGCAGCTTATCTTTAGGACGTGGCTACACCTTC	-	TRBV7-2	-	13	TRBJ1-2
CATRAGDTQYF	TGTGCCACCAGGGCGGGAGATACGCAGTATTTT	-	TRBV19	few	11	TRBJ2-3
CASSLGNEQYF	TGTGCCAGCAGCTTGGGGAACGAGCAGTACTTC	-	TRBV7-2	few	11	TRBJ2-7
CASSLGLAGTAGELFF	TGTGCCAGCAGCTTAGGACTAGCGGGGACGGCCGGGGAGCTGTTTTTT	TRBD2	TRBV7-2	-	16	TRBJ2-2
CASSVELGGPYNSPLHF	TGTGCCAGCAGCGTAGAATTGGGGGGCCCATATAATTCACCCCTCCACTTT	-	TRBV9	-	17	TRBJ1-6
CASSQEHDRPTPF	TGTGCCAGCAGCCAAGAACACGACAGGCCTACCCCCTTC	-	TRBV4-2	-	13	TRBJ1-2
CASKKVGAGRGAFF	TGTGCCAGTAAAAAGGTTGGGGCAGGGAGAGGAGCTTTCTTT	-	TRBV19	-	14	TRBJ1-1
CASSEGQPGYTF	TGTGCCAGCAGTGAAGGACAGCCTGGCTACACCTTC	-	TRBV6-1	-	12	TRBJ1-2
CASSDSSYGYTF	TGCGCCAGCAGTGACAGTTCCTATGGCTACACCTTC	-	TRBV10-1	-	12	TRBJ1-2
CASTPKRGYEQYF	TGTGCCAGCACCCCTAAGCGGGGCTACGAGCAGTACTTC	TRBD2	TRBV6-6	-	13	TRBJ2-7
CASSPPAGKSNQPQHF	TGTGCCAGCAGCCCCCCGGCAGGGAAGAGCAATCAGCCCCAGCATTTT	-	TRBV2	-	16	TRBJ1-5
CARGKIAGDTDTQYF	TGTGCCAGGGGTAAGATAGCGGGGGACACAGATACGCAGTATTTT	TRBD2	TRBV2	-	15	TRBJ2-3
CASSPRTGMVYEQYF	TGTGCCAGCAGCCCCAGGACGGGGATGGTCTACGAGCAGTACTTC	-	TRBV5-5	few	15	TRBJ2-7
CASSSTGAYGYTF	TGTGCCAGCAGTTCGACAGGGGCCTATGGCTACACCTTC	TRBD1	TRBV2	-	13	TRBJ1-2
CASSWDTSRSYEQYF	TGTGCCAGCAGCTGGGATACTAGCCGTTCCTACGAGCAGTACTTC	-	TRBV5-5	-	15	TRBJ2-7
CASSLTGTGDSPLHF	TGTGCCAGTAGTCTCACCGGGACAGGGGATTCACCCCTCCACTTT	TRBD1	TRBV19	-	15	TRBJ1-6
CASSKLLGGSYNEQFF	TGTGCCAGTAGTAAATTGCTGGGGGGCTCCTACAATGAGCAGTTCTTC	-	TRBV19	few	16	TRBJ2-1
CASSLQAYSYNEQFF	TGTGCCAGTAGTCTCCAGGCCTACTCCTACAATGAGCAGTTCTTC	-	TRBV19	-	15	TRBJ2-1
CASSALTGTRETQYF	TGTGCCAGCAGTGCCCTGACAGGTACCCGGGAGACCCAGTACTTC	-	TRBV6-1	-	15	TRBJ2-5
CASRGPGATNEKLFF	TGTGCCAGCAGGGGGCCGGGGGCAACTAATGAAAAACTGTTTTTT	-	TRBV11-2	-	15	TRBJ1-4
CASSLGDRATYEQYF	TGTGCCAGCAGCTTGGGGGACAGGGCAACGTACGAGCAGTACTTC	TRBD1	TRBV5-4	once	15	TRBJ2-7
CASSPLAGEYNEQFF	TGTGCCAGCAGCCCTCTAGCGGGAGAGTACAATGAGCAGTTCTTC	TRBD2	TRBV7-2	-	15	TRBJ2-1
CASIKSGSSYEQYF	TGTGCCAGCATTAAATCCGGGTCATCCTACGAGCAGTACTTC	-	TRBV6-5	-	14	TRBJ2-7
CASSVGRSTGNTIYF	TGTGCCAGCAGCGTAGGAAGGTCTACTGGAAACACCATATATTTT	-	TRBV9	-	15	TRBJ1-3
CASSYPGKEAFF	TGTGCCAGCAGTTACCCGGGCAAGGAAGCTTTCTTT	-	TRBV6-5	once	12	TRBJ1-1
CAWIQRVDTGELFF	TGTGCCTGGATTCAACGGGTTGACACCGGGGAGCTGTTTTTT	-	TRBV30	-	14	TRBJ2-2
CASSDGPGANVLTF	TGTGCCAGCAGTGACGGACCTGGGGCCAACGTCCTGACTTTC	-	TRBV6-4	-	14	TRBJ2-6
CASSAPNRDPNYGYTF	TGTGCCAGCAGCGCCCCAAACAGAGATCCGAACTATGGCTACACCTTC	-	TRBV9	-	16	TRBJ1-2
CSVAPFGGNTIYF	TGCAGCGTTGCGCCCTTCGGCGGAAACACCATATATTTT	-	TRBV29-1	-	13	TRBJ1-3
CASSLGQGRGYTF	TGTGCCAGCAGCTTAGGGCAGGGGCGAGGCTACACCTTC	-	TRBV7-2	-	13	TRBJ1-2
CASSEGYGSVGSYEQYF	TGTGCCAGCAGCGAGGGGTACGGGTCGGTCGGGTCCTACGAGCAGTACTTC	-	TRBV27	-	17	TRBJ2-7
CASSLEGSWTVFQEAQYF	TGCGCCAGCAGCTTGGAGGGGAGCTGGACCGTCTTTCAAGAGGCCCAGTACTTC	-	TRBV5-1	-	18	TRBJ2-5
CASSPPGTSGRTEQFF	TGTGCCAGCAGCCCACCAGGGACTAGCGGGAGAACCGAGCAGTTCTTC	TRBD2	TRBV5-4	-	16	TRBJ2-1
CASSPRSLTFAGNTIYF	TGTGCCAGCAGCCCCCGTTCCCTGACTTTTGCTGGAAACACCATATATTTT	-	TRBV7-9	-	17	TRBJ1-3
CASSLQTSGSFNEQFF	TGTGCCAGCAGCCTCCAAACTAGCGGGAGTTTCAATGAGCAGTTCTTC	TRBD2	TRBV7-3	-	16	TRBJ2-1
CASSLPPGRQPYEQYF	TGTGCCAGCTCGCTCCCCCCGGGTAGGCAACCGTACGAGCAGTACTTC	-	TRBV18	-	16	TRBJ2-7
CASSQGRAANYGYTF	TGTGCCAGCAGCCAAGGGAGGGCCGCTAACTATGGCTACACCTTC	-	TRBV5-5	-	15	TRBJ1-2
CASSPGEGTQYF	TGTGCCAGCAGCCCCGGGGAAGGTACGCAGTATTTT	-	TRBV7-9	-	12	TRBJ2-3
CASSPAGQGAFF	TGTGCCAGCAGTCCCGCGGGACAGGGGGCTTTCTTT	TRBD1	TRBV27	-	12	TRBJ1-1